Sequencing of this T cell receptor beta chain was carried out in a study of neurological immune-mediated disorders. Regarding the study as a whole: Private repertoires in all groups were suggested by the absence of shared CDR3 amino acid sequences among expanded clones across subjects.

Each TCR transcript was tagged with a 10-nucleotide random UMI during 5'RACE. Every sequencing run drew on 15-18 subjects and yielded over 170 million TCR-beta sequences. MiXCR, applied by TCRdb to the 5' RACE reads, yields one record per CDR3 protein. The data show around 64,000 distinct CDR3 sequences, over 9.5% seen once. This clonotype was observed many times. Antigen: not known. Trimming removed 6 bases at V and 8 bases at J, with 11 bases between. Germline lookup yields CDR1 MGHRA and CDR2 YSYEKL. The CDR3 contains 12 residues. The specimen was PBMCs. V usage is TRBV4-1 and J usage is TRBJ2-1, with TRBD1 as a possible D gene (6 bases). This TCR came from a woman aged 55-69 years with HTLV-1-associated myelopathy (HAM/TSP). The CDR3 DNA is TGCGCCAGCAGTCCCCAGGGGTATGAGCAGTTCTTC. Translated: CASSPQGYEQFF.